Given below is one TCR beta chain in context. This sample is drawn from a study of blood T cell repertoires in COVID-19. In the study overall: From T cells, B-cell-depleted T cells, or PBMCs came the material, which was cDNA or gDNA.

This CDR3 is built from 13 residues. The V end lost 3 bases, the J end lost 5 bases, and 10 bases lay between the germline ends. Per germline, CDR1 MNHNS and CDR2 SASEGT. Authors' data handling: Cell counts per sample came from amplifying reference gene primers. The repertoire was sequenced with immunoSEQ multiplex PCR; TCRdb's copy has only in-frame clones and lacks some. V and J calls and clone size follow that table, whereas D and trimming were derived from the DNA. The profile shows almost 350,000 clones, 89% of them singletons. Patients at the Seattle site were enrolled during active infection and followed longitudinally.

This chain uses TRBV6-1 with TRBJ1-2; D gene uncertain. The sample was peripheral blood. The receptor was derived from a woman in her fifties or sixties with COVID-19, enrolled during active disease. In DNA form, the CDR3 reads TGTGCCAGCAGTGAGGGCGTTCAGTATGGCTACACCTTC. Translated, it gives CASSEGVQYGYTF.